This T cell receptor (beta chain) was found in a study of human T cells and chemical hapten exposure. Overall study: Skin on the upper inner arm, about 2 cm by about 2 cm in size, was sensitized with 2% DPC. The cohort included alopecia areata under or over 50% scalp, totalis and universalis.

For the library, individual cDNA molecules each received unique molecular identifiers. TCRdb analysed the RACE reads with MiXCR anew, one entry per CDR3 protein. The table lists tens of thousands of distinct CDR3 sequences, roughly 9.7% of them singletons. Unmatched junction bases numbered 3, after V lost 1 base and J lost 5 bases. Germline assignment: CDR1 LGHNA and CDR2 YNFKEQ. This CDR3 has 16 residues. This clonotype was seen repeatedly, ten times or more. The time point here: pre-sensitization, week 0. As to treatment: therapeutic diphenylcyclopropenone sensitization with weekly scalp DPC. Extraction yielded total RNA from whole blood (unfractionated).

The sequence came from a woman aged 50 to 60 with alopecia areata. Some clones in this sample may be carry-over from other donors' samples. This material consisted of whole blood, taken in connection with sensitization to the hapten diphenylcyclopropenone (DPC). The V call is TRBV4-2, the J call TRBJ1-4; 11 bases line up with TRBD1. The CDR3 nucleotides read TGTGCCAGCAGCCAAGTAGGGGACAGGGGGAATGAAAAACTGTTTTTT. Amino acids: CASSQVGDRGNEKLFF.